Shown below are 27 T cell receptor beta chains from a single sample sequenced in a study of blood T cells in healthy people across ages. The authors ran a second PCR of roughly 6 to 12 cycles using a sample-barcoded 5' primer and a J-beta primer mix. TCRdb called the 5' RACE reads again in MiXCR, with one record for every CDR3 protein. The table records approximately 1,700,000 distinct CDR3 sequences, about two fifths of them present only once. The sample taken for sequencing was blood. The source of these receptors is a human donor in good health.

The CDR3 protein is CASSDLGRGQETQYF. Written as DNA, the CDR3 is TGTGCCAGCAGTGACTTAGGCAGGGGCCAAGAGACCCAGTACTTC. The chain combines TRBV6-4 with TRBJ2-5; weak D call: TRBD1 (6 bases). The CDR3 length is 15 residues. Trimming stripped 1 base from V and 1 base from J, with 10 bases between. In germline, CDR1 is MRHNA, CDR2 SNTAGT.

This chain connects TRBV24-1 to TRBJ2-3; D remains ambiguous. Trimming stripped 0 bases from V and 6 bases from J, with 6 bases between. The germline CDR1 and CDR2 sequences are KGHDR and SFDVKD. This CDR3 is 13 amino acids long. The CDR3 bases are TGTGCCACCAGTGATTTGGGTCTGGATACGCAGTATTTT. Its protein is CATSDLGLDTQYF.

The chain couples TRBV5-1 to TRBJ2-4, with D tentatively TRBD2 (5 bases). The CDR3 is 14 amino acids. From germline, CDR1 is SGHRS and CDR2 YFSETQ. V was pared by 2 bases and J by 9 bases, with 15 bases between. CDR3 in amino acids: CASSFRRRGSIQYF. CDR3 nucleotide sequence: TGCGCCAGCAGCTTCCGACGGAGAGGGAGCATTCAGTACTTC.

Many counts were recorded for this clonotype. The J gene is TRBJ2-5, the V gene TRBV20-1; no reliable D call. Trimming removed 7 bases at V and 4 bases at J, with 13 bases between. Germline CDR1 reads DFQATT; CDR2 reads SNEGSKA (reference sequence). The CDR3 totals 12 residues. For the CDR3, the DNA is TGCAGTGTAACGACTGTCGGAGAGACCCAGTACTTC. Amino acid sequence: CSVTTVGETQYF.

This chain connects TRBV6-2 or TRBV6-3 to TRBJ1-5; TRBD1 might be the D (6 bases). In germline, CDR1 is MNHEY, CDR2 SVGEGT. The CDR3 is 19 residues long. V lost 3 bases and J 5 bases, leaving 26 bases between the germline ends. The CDR3 loop is CASSYTLSIPGQSDQPQHF. The CDR3 DNA sequence: TGTGCCAGCAGTTATACCCTATCTATCCCGGGACAAAGCGATCAGCCCCAGCATTTT.

Ten or more counts support this clonotype. The chain combines TRBV3-1 with TRBJ2-5, with TRBD2 identical over 7 bases. This CDR3 has 14 amino acids. V shed 0 bases and J 4 bases; nucleotides not matched to a gene: 2. The V gene's germline CDR1 is LGHDT and CDR2 YNNKEL (reference sequence). In nucleotides, the CDR3 is TGTGCCAGCAGCCAAGATGGCGGGGGAGAGACCCAGTACTTC. Amino acid sequence: CASSQDGGGETQYF.

This clonotype was seen more than once but under ten times. This rearrangement joins TRBV5-1 to TRBJ1-6; D is uncertain. The germline V and J ends were trimmed by 0 bases and 8 bases, with 6 bases remaining between them. Germline values: CDR1 SGHRS, CDR2 YFSETQ. The CDR3 is 13 residues long. CDR3 amino acids: CASSLEGYSPLHF. CDR3 nucleotide sequence: TGCGCCAGCAGCTTGGAAGGTTATTCACCCCTCCACTTT. The variable domain in full, completed from reference TRBV5-1 and TRBJ1-6, reads KAGVTQTPRYLIKTRGQQVTLSCSPISGHRSVSWYQQTPGQGLQFLFEYFSETQRNKGNFPGRFSGRQFSNSRSEMNVSTLELGDSALYLCASSLEGYSPLHFGNGTRLTVT.

Worth noting for this clonotype: A read error may be the cause here, since a much bigger clone is one base away. V usage is TRBV5-6 and J usage is TRBJ2-5, with TRBD1 matching 8 bases. The CDR3 totals 14 residues. Germline V gene sequence: CDR1 SGHDT, CDR2 YYEEEE. The CDR3 sequence: CARSLVTGVETQYF. As DNA, the CDR3 is TGTGCCCGCAGCTTGGTGACAGGGGTGGAGACCCAGTACTTC.

This clonotype appeared a few times. J is TRBJ2-7 and V is TRBV2; tentative D call: TRBD1 (6 bases). The CDR3 is made up of 15 amino acids. The ends were cut back, 7 bases at V and 6 bases at J, with 22 bases in the middle. The germline gives CDR1 SNHLY, CDR2 FYNNEI. The CDR3: CASKLFNTGPLEQYF. CDR3 in DNA: TGTGCCAGCAAATTATTTAATACAGGGCCGCTCGAGCAGTACTTC.

The chain recombines TRBV5-4 with TRBJ1-2; D unresolved. Trimming took off 7 bases at V and 8 bases at J, with 15 bases between the two ends. This CDR3 is 12 amino acids long. The germline gives CDR1 SGHNT, CDR2 YYREEE (reference sequence). The CDR3 is CASAIGDGGYTF. The DNA for the CDR3 is TGTGCCAGCGCAATCGGTGATGGGGGCTACACCTTC.

The sample holds a few counts of this clonotype. The rearrangement links TRBV18 to TRBJ2-1; tentative D call: TRBD1 (6 bases). The CDR3 is 12 residues long. V was pared by 6 bases and J by 8 bases, with 11 bases between. CDR1 and CDR2 (germline): KGHSH, LQKENI. The DNA for the CDR3 is TGTGCCAGCTCGACGGACAGTGATGAGCAGTTCTTC. It yields the protein CASSTDSDEQFF.

On this clonotype itself: Mismatch with germline at one junction end may stem from a read error. The chain carries TRBV6-5 and TRBJ2-7; 8 nucleotides line up with TRBD1. The germline V gene encodes CDR1 MNHEY and CDR2 SVGAGI. The CDR3 covers 14 residues. CDR3 in amino acids: CASSRTGKGYERYF. DNA for the CDR3: TGTGCCAGCAGTCGGACAGGGAAAGGTTACGAGCGGTACTTC.

The chain is built from TRBV29-1 and TRBJ1-1; D is perhaps TRBD1 (5 bases). The CDR3 runs to 12 residues. CDR1 is SQVTM and CDR2 is ANQGSEA in the germline V gene. V gave up 7 bases and J gave up 1 base, with 10 bases separating them. CDR3 protein: CSALGENTEAFF. CDR3 nucleotide sequence: TGCAGCGCCCTGGGGGAGAACACTGAAGCTTTCTTT.

The chain employs TRBV6-2 or TRBV6-3 and TRBJ1-1; D uncertain. CDR1 is MNHEY and CDR2 is SVGEGT in the germline V gene. CDR3 length: 16 residues. V lost 8 bases to trimming and J lost 0 bases, with 19 bases between them. This CDR3 reads CASYSERAHMNTEAFF. The DNA for the CDR3 is TGTGCCAGCTATTCCGAGAGGGCCCACATGAACACTGAAGCTTTCTTT.

This clonotype appeared a few times. The CDR3 DNA reads as TGCAGCGTTTCCCGCCGGAGCACAGATACGCAGTATTTT. This encodes CSVSRRSTDTQYF. This rearrangement joins TRBV29-1 to TRBJ2-3, with D hard to call. Germline CDR1 reads SQVTM; CDR2 reads ANQGSEA. The length of the CDR3 is 13 residues. V was shortened by 5 bases and J by 0 bases, with 9 bases between the two germline ends.

This clonotype has more than one count but fewer than ten. V usage is TRBV20-1 and J usage is TRBJ1-5, with D perhaps matching TRBD1 (5 bases). V lost 3 bases, J lost 3 bases, and 9 bases lay in between. The CDR3 is made up of 13 amino acids. Per the germline V gene, CDR1 is DFQATT and CDR2 is SNEGSKA (reference sequence). As DNA, the CDR3 is TGCAGTGCTAGCATGGGACTCAATCAGCCCCAGCATTTT. It codes for CSASMGLNQPQHF.

The V and J genes are TRBV29-1 and TRBJ2-7; 9 bases fit TRBD1. Germline CDR1 is SQVTM and CDR2 is ANQGSEA. Unmatched junction bases numbered 6, after V lost 7 bases and J lost 2 bases. The CDR3 covers 13 residues. The CDR3 loop is CSALRDRAYEQYF. CDR3 sequence (DNA): TGCAGCGCACTCCGGGACAGGGCCTACGAGCAGTACTTC.

This clonotype was observed a few times. CDR3 bases: TGTGCCAGCAGTTTACAGGGGAACCGGTTGCTGTTTTTT. It specifies CASSLQGNRLLFF. This rearrangement joins TRBV28 to TRBJ1-4, with D maybe TRBD1 (6 bases). The V gene's germline CDR1 is MDHEN and CDR2 SYDVKM. Trimming took 2 bases from V and 14 from J, leaving 15 bases between them. The CDR3 totals 13 residues.

Only a few counts were recorded for this clonotype. The chain combines TRBV7-6 with TRBJ2-2; possibly TRBD1 for D (6 bases). CDR3 size: 13 residues. V lost 3 bases and J 5 bases, leaving 7 bases between the germline ends. Per germline, CDR1 SGHVS and CDR2 FNYEAQ. The CDR3: CASSFTGTGELFF. DNA of the CDR3: TGTGCCAGCAGCTTTACAGGGACCGGGGAGCTGTTTTTT.

V is TRBV29-1 and J is TRBJ2-7, with a possible D match to TRBD2 (5 bases). V was trimmed by 6 bases and J by 0 bases, leaving 9 bases between them. This CDR3 comprises 12 residues. CDR1 is SQVTM and CDR2 is ANQGSEA in the germline V gene. CDR3 bases: TGCAGCGTCCTGGGAGTCTCCTACGAGCAGTACTTC. Its translation is CSVLGVSYEQYF.

This sequence joins TRBV6-2 or TRBV6-3 and TRBJ2-1; weak D call: TRBD2 (5 bases). This CDR3 spans 16 amino acids. V was pared by 2 bases and J by 10 bases, with 21 bases between. CDR1 and CDR2 from the germline V gene are MNHEY and SVGEGT. The CDR3 protein is CASSYVRPRGLNEQFF. DNA for the CDR3: TGTGCCAGCAGTTACGTCCGCCCAAGAGGGTTGAACGAGCAGTTCTTC.

This clonotype was seen only once. The V call is TRBV12-3 or TRBV12-4, the J call TRBJ2-3, with a possible D match to TRBD1 (6 bases). This CDR3 contains 15 residues. V lost 7 bases, J lost 2 bases, and 16 bases lay in between. CDR3 nucleotide sequence: TGTGCCAGCAATAGGGGGACCGCCATCACAGATACGCAGTATTTT. It is translated as CASNRGTAITDTQYF.

This sequence joins TRBV29-1 and TRBJ2-1; D is possibly TRBD2 (6 bases). The CDR3 totals 13 residues. CDR1 and CDR2 from the germline V gene are SQVTM and ANQGSEA. V lost 5 bases, J lost 4 bases, and 12 bases lay in between. The CDR3 loop reads CSVLLDYYNEQFF. CDR3 DNA sequence: TGCAGCGTTCTCCTGGACTATTACAATGAGCAGTTCTTC.

This chain links TRBV12-5 with TRBJ1-5, with 7 bases that match TRBD1. V lost 6 bases, J lost 6 bases, and 11 bases stayed unmatched. CDR1 LGHNT and CDR2 FRNRAP come from the germline V gene. This CDR3 has 15 residues. The CDR3 loop reads CASGPDREWGQPQHF. CDR3 bases: TGTGCTAGTGGCCCTGACAGGGAATGGGGTCAGCCCCAGCATTTT. The whole variable domain, filled in from reference TRBV12-5 and TRBJ1-5, reads DARVTQTPRHKVTEMGQEVTMRCQPILGHNTVFWYRQTMMQGLELLAYFRNRAPLDDSGMPKDRFSAEMPDATLATLKIQPSEPRDSAVYFCASGPDREWGQPQHFGDGTRLSIL.

The chain has TRBV6-5 and TRBJ1-2; D might be TRBD1 (5 bases). V was clipped by 10 bases and J by 0 bases, with 18 bases between them. The germline V gene has CDR1 MNHEY and CDR2 SVGAGI. CDR3 length: 15 amino acids. The CDR3 region is CAIPSRDLTNYGYTF. The DNA of the CDR3 is TGTGCCATTCCGTCCCGGGACCTAACTAACTATGGCTACACCTTC.

Turning to this clonotype: One end of the junction does not line up with germline, which may come from a read error. The V and J genes are TRBV7-2 and TRBJ2-1, with TRBD1 as a possible D gene (6 bases). This CDR3 spans 16 amino acids. Germline-derived CDR1 and CDR2 are SGHTA and FQGNSA. The CDR3 bases are TGTGCCAACAGCTTGACCAGGGGTTTAACTCGCAATGAGCAGTTCTTC. It yields the protein CANSLTRGLTRNEQFF. Variable domain in full (rest from reference TRBV7-2 and TRBJ2-1): GAGVSQSPSNKVTEKGKDVELRCDPISGHTALYWYRQSLGQGLEFLIYFQGNSAPDKSGLPSDRFSAERTGGSVSTLTIQRTQQEDSAVYLCANSLTRGLTRNEQFFGPGTRLTVL.

The sample holds a few counts of this clonotype. CDR3 sequence: CASSYRTGEMERGGIIKGYEQYF. The CDR3 coding sequence is TGTGCCAGCAGCTACCGGACAGGGGAGATGGAGCGGGGGGGCATCATTAAGGGTTACGAGCAGTACTTC. The rearrangement joins TRBV11-2 to TRBJ2-7; D may be TRBD2 (10 bases). V dropped 4 bases and J dropped 4 bases, with 41 bases sitting between them. Germline values: CDR1 SGHAT, CDR2 FQNNGV. This CDR3 comprises 23 residues.